This entry concerns a single TCR beta chain. What it binds is not known. Sequencing used immunoSEQ multiplex PCR; TCRdb keeps in-frame clones, though not all of them. The table has about 140,000 clones, just over 85% seen once. This sample was taken from a study of T cell responses to AZD1222 COVID-19 vaccine. At the level of the study: The study pooled second doses at about 4 or about 12 weeks.

Germline V gene data show CDR1 as MDHEN and CDR2 as SYDVKM. V lost 7 bases to trimming and J lost 4 bases, with 13 bases between them. This CDR3 region has 13 residues. The study, taken as a whole, reports: The donor cohort was predominantly white British with a female majority, and clonal diversity may have been underestimated. Seropositive status at baseline applied to only a handful of AZD1222 recipients. The peak T cell response came first, and repertoires were sampled only after it.

The TCR originated in an adult in good health. The sequencing here drew on peripheral blood, taken on day 0 of AZD1222 vaccination. The chain uses TRBV28 and TRBJ1-1; D ambiguous. This chain's CDR3 is CASTVGAGTEAFF. The CDR3, as DNA: TGTGCCAGCACCGTAGGCGCGGGCACTGAAGCTTTCTTT.